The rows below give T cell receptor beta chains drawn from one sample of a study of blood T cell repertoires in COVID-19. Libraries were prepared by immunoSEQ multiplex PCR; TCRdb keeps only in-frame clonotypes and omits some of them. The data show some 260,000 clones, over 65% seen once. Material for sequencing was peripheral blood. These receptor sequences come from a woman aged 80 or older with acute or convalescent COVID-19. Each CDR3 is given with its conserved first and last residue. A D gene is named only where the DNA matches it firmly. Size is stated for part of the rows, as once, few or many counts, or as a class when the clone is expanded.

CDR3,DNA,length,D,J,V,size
CASSGDRGDYTF,TGTGCCAGCAGCGGAGACAGGGGGGACTACACCTTC,12,TRBD1,TRBJ1-2,TRBV2,-
CASSLRGYEQYF,TGCGCCAGCAGCTTAAGAGGGTACGAGCAGTACTTC,12,-,TRBJ2-7,TRBV5-1,few
CATSRDARGLRAYEQYF,TGTGCCACCAGCAGAGATGCGAGGGGGCTTCGAGCCTACGAGCAGTACTTC,17,TRBD1,TRBJ2-7,TRBV15,-
CASSEQGLENIQYF,TGTGCCAGCAGTGAACAGGGTCTCGAAAACATTCAGTACTTC,14,-,TRBJ2-4,TRBV2,-
CASTHPGGTEAFF,TGTGCCAGCACCCACCCCGGAGGGACTGAAGCTTTCTTT,13,-,TRBJ1-1,TRBV7-8,few
CASSYPGSGNTIYF,TGTGCCAGCAGTTACCCGGGTTCTGGAAACACCATATATTTT,14,-,TRBJ1-3,TRBV6-2/TRBV6-3,-
CASSEALGGGNSPLHF,TGTGCCAGCAGTGAAGCGCTTGGGGGGGGAAATTCACCCCTCCACTTT,16,-,TRBJ1-6,TRBV2,-
CASSLRLAGGYNEQFF,TGTGCCAGCAGTTTACGACTAGCGGGAGGGTACAATGAGCAGTTCTTC,16,TRBD2,TRBJ2-1,TRBV27,-
CASQKNTGASFSGANVLTF,TGTGCCAGCCAAAAAAATACAGGAGCTAGTTTCTCTGGGGCCAACGTCCTGACTTTC,19,-,TRBJ2-6,TRBV27,-
CAISKPPGTSGSGEQFF,TGTGCCATCAGTAAACCACCCGGGACTAGCGGGAGTGGTGAGCAGTTCTTC,17,TRBD2,TRBJ2-1,TRBV10-3,-
CASSTRTGVNEKLFF,TGTGCCAGCAGTACCCGGACAGGGGTCAATGAAAAACTGTTTTTT,15,TRBD1,TRBJ1-4,TRBV6-5,few
CATAPQHNQPQHF,TGTGCCACCGCGCCACAGCACAATCAGCCCCAGCATTTT,13,-,TRBJ1-5,TRBV15,-
CASSWGQGQETQYF,TGCGCCAGCAGCTGGGGACAGGGGCAAGAGACCCAGTACTTC,14,TRBD1,TRBJ2-5,TRBV5-1,-
CASSSSTGRDSPLHF,TGTGCCAGCAGCTCCTCGACAGGAAGGGATTCACCCCTCCACTTT,15,-,TRBJ1-6,TRBV5-4,-
CASSPRGSGPGELFF,TGTGCCAGCAGCCCGCGTGGTAGCGGCCCCGGGGAGCTGTTTTTT,15,-,TRBJ2-2,TRBV7-6,-
CASSFPDCRCFGNTIYF,TGTGCCAGCAGCTTTCCCGACTGCCGTTGTTTTGGAAACACCATATATTTT,17,-,TRBJ1-3,TRBV11-3,-
CASCAMPLYYGYTF,TGTGCCAGCTGCGCGATGCCGCTATATTATGGCTACACCTTC,14,-,TRBJ1-2,TRBV6-5,-
CASRTESNQPQHF,TGCGCCAGCCGGACAGAGAGCAATCAGCCCCAGCATTTT,13,-,TRBJ1-5,TRBV5-1,-
CASSQDRSGGGNQPQHF,TGTGCCAGCAGCCAAGACAGGTCGGGGGGCGGCAATCAGCCCCAGCATTTT,17,-,TRBJ1-5,TRBV4-2,-
CATPGPVGEGSSYEQYF,TGCGCCACCCCAGGTCCAGTCGGGGAAGGTTCTTCCTACGAGCAGTACTTC,17,-,TRBJ2-7,TRBV10-1,-
CASSLGTSEFETQYF,TGCGCCAGCAGCTTGGGGACTAGCGAGTTCGAGACCCAGTACTTC,15,TRBD2,TRBJ2-5,TRBV5-1,-
CASRQQGTHEQYF,TGTGCCAGCAGGCAACAGGGGACCCACGAGCAGTACTTC,13,TRBD1,TRBJ2-7,TRBV3-1/TRBV3-2,-
CASSYSAPYGYTF,TGTGCCAGCAGTTACTCAGCCCCCTATGGCTACACCTTC,13,-,TRBJ1-2,TRBV6-5,-
CASGRFSTDTQYF,TGTGCTAGTGGTCGTTTTAGCACAGATACGCAGTATTTT,13,-,TRBJ2-3,TRBV12-5,once
CASSLGQGNYGYTF,TGTGCCAGCAGCTTAGGACAGGGTAACTATGGCTACACCTTC,14,TRBD1,TRBJ1-2,TRBV5-4,-